What follows are 20 T cell receptor beta chains derived from one specimen sequenced in a study of cytomegalovirus exposure and HLA in healthy donors. PCR involved 60 Vbeta and 13 Jbeta primers. The assay was immunoSEQ multiplex PCR, and TCRdb's table has in-frame clones only and misses some. The table includes roughly 150,000 clones, roughly 80% detected once. Sequenced: PBMCs. The receptors were sampled from a male donor in good health and CMV-seronegative.

The rearrangement uses TRBV11-3 and TRBJ2-7; 8 bases fit TRBD1. The germline gives CDR1 SGHNT, CDR2 YENEEA. The CDR3 runs to 14 residues. V lost 3 bases and J lost 5; bases outside the gene matches: 6. CDR3 in DNA: TGTGCCAGCAGCTTTGGACAGGGCAGCAACGAGCAGTACTTC. Its translation: CASSFGQGSNEQYF.

V usage is TRBV7-8 and J usage is TRBJ1-6, with 7 bases matching TRBD1. V lost 1 base and J lost 7; bases outside the gene matches: 4. CDR3 length: 15 amino acids. CDR1 is SGHVS and CDR2 is FQNEAQ in the germline V gene. CDR3 residues: CASSLGDRENSPLHF. CDR3 coding DNA: TGTGCCAGCAGCTTAGGAGACAGGGAGAATTCACCCCTCCACTTT.

The chain links TRBV19 to TRBJ2-7, with 7 bases matching TRBD2. This CDR3 has 15 residues. V dropped 3 bases and J dropped 5; count of bases not matched to a gene: 10. Germline loops: CDR1 LNHDA, CDR2 SQIVND (reference sequence). The CDR3 DNA sequence: TGTGCCAGTAGTATTAAGGCGGGGGACCGACACGAGCAGTACTTC. Its translation is CASSIKAGDRHEQYF.

V gene TRBV5-6 combines with J gene TRBJ1-6, with TRBD1 matching 7 bases. Losses at the gene ends were 4 bases for V and 9 bases for J; bases not matched to a gene: 7. The CDR3 is made up of 14 amino acids. Germline CDR1 SGHDT, CDR2 YYEEEE. CDR3 nucleotide sequence: TGTGCCAGCAGCCCCAGGGGGACGGTTTCACCCCTCCACTTT. Residues: CASSPRGTVSPLHF.

This clone was picked up one time. The V gene is TRBV7-9, the J gene TRBJ2-5; D might be TRBD2 (6 bases). Judging by the DNA end, TRBJ2-7 fits better; the J call may be wrong. The germline CDR1 and CDR2 sequences are SEHNR and FQNEAQ (reference sequence). The CDR3 totals 17 residues. The CDR3 DNA reads as TGTGCCAGCAGCTTAGCGGTAATGAGACTAGAACCCTACGAGCAGTACTTC. The encoded protein is CASSLAVMRLEPYEQYF.

The chain carries TRBV6-6 and TRBJ1-2, with 7 bases identical to TRBD1. The germline gives CDR1 MNHNY, CDR2 SVGAGI (reference sequence). This CDR3 is built from 16 residues. With V trimmed by 4 bases and J by 8 bases, 16 bases remained unmatched. CDR3 region: CASSSQKLQGWGGYTF. DNA for the CDR3: TGTGCCAGCAGTTCTCAAAAACTACAGGGGTGGGGCGGCTACACCTTC.

In its sample, this clone was seen once. This rearrangement joins TRBV5-1 to TRBJ1-5; D call uncertain. The V end was cut by 4 bases, the J end by 3 bases, with 14 bases between. The V gene's germline CDR1 is SGHRS and CDR2 YFSETQ. CDR3 length equals 15 residues. CDR3: CASSPTGEVNQPQHF. CDR3 in DNA: TGCGCCAGCAGCCCCACCGGGGAGGTCAATCAGCCCCAGCATTTT.

This chain joins TRBV7-3 and TRBJ2-3, with 9 positions matching TRBD1. In germline, CDR1 is SGHTA, CDR2 FQGTGA. The CDR3 covers 18 residues. The V segment lost 5 bases and the J segment 5 bases; nucleotides outside the gene matches: 17. CDR3: CASSPQWKGGQGLDTQYF. DNA for the CDR3: TGTGCCAGCAGCCCCCAATGGAAGGGGGGACAGGGCCTAGATACGCAGTATTTT.

This chain uses TRBV7-9 with TRBJ1-6, with TRBD1 as a possible D gene (6 bases). CDR1 SEHNR and CDR2 FQNEAQ come from the germline V gene (reference sequence). V was cut by 8 bases and J by 10 bases, with 27 bases left in between. This CDR3 is built from 17 residues. CDR3 sequence: CASGITSPTGGGSPLHF. The CDR3 DNA is TGTGCCAGCGGAATAACCTCCCCGACGGGGGGCGGGTCACCCCTCCACTTT.

This chain joins TRBV28 and TRBJ2-7; D remains ambiguous. In germline, CDR1 is MDHEN, CDR2 SYDVKM. Trimming removed 5 bases from V and 3 bases from J, with 11 bases in between. The CDR3 contains 13 residues. The CDR3, as DNA: TGTGCCAGCAGTCTATACACATACTACGAGCAGTACTTC. This encodes CASSLYTYYEQYF.

The genes are TRBV5-6 and TRBJ2-5; 7 bases are shared with TRBD2. TRBJ2-7 explains the end of the DNA better; the J call may be wrong. Germline assignment: CDR1 SGHDT and CDR2 YYEEEE. The CDR3 runs to 16 residues. The CDR3 DNA reads TGTGCCAGCAGCTTCCCTGGCGGGGGTAGCTCCTACGAGCAGTACTTC. Protein sequence: CASSFPGGGSSYEQYF.

This CDR3 reads CASSFGTRAPEKLFF. CDR3 nucleotide sequence: TGTGCCAGCAGCTTTGGGACAAGGGCCCCGGAAAAACTGTTTTTT. The rearrangement uses TRBV5-6 and TRBJ1-4; the D gene is possibly TRBD1 (6 bases). The CDR3 covers 15 residues. The ends were cut back, 2 bases at V and 8 bases at J, with 16 bases in the middle. Germline V lookup: CDR1 SGHDT, CDR2 YYEEEE. Supplemented by reference TRBV5-6 and TRBJ1-4, the full variable domain reads DAGVTQSPTHLIKTRGQQVTLRCSPKSGHDTVSWYQQALGQGPQFIFQYYEEEERQRGNFPDRFSGHQFPNYSSELNVNALLLGDSALYLCASSFGTRAPEKLFFGSGTQLSVL.

This clone showed up just once. The J gene is TRBJ2-1, the V gene TRBV30; tentative D call: TRBD2 (6 bases). The CDR3 runs to 16 residues. The germline gives CDR1 GTSNPN, CDR2 SVGIG (reference sequence). V was trimmed by 1 base and J by 0 bases, leaving 13 bases between them. CDR3 sequence reads: CAWSGGDLSSYNEQFF. DNA for the CDR3: TGTGCCTGGAGTGGCGGGGATCTCAGCTCCTACAATGAGCAGTTCTTC.

The V call is TRBV27, the J call TRBJ1-1; no definite D call. Trimming cost V 3 bases and J 1 base, with 9 bases left between them. The CDR3 length is 14 residues. Per the germline V gene, CDR1 is MNHEY and CDR2 is SMNVEV (reference sequence). For the CDR3, the DNA is TGTGCCAGCAGTTTGGCCGCCACGAACACTGAAGCTTTCTTT. This encodes CASSLAATNTEAFF.

The chain recombines TRBV27 with TRBJ2-1; a weak D match, TRBD2 (5 bases). This CDR3 is built from 13 residues. The germline CDR1 and CDR2 sequences are MNHEY and SMNVEV (reference sequence). The V end was cut by 4 bases, the J end by 5 bases, with 9 bases between. CDR3 sequence: CASSSGLNNEQFF. The CDR3 region has the DNA TGTGCCAGCAGTTCCGGACTTAACAATGAGCAGTTCTTC.

The genes are TRBV11-3 and TRBJ2-1; TRBD2 aligns across 9 bases. The ends lost 1 base at V and 12 bases at J; junction bases unmatched: 7. Germline-derived CDR1 and CDR2 are SGHNT and YENEEA. The CDR3 runs 14 residues. The CDR3 nucleotides are TGTGCCAGCAGCTTAGGAGGGCGGGAGGGCGGGCAGTTCTTC. Residues: CASSLGGREGGQFF.

The chain couples TRBV7-9 to TRBJ2-7, with D possibly being TRBD1 (6 bases). The closer fit of TRBJ2-5 to the DNA end suggests the J call may be wrong. The CDR3 sequence is 14 residues long. CDR1 and CDR2 from the germline V gene are SEHNR and FQNEAQ (reference sequence). The CDR3, as DNA: TGTGCCAGCAGCTTACAGGGGCCCCAAGAGACCCAGTACTTC. This codes for CASSLQGPQETQYF.

The chain links TRBV5-1 to TRBJ2-6, with D maybe TRBD1 (5 bases). Trimming took 3 bases from V and 1 from J, leaving 26 bases between them. The CDR3 is made up of 21 amino acids. The V gene's germline CDR1 is SGHRS and CDR2 YFSETQ. In nucleotides, the CDR3 is TGCGCCAGCAGCTCTCCCCCCCCCTTTACAGGACCCAGATCTGGGGCCAACGTCCTGACTTTC. Translating it yields CASSSPPPFTGPRSGANVLTF.

The gene calls are TRBV11-1 and TRBJ2-1, with a tentative D call TRBD1 (6 bases). The CDR3 has 16 amino acids. The V gene's germline CDR1 is SGHAT and CDR2 FQDESV (reference sequence). Trimming removed 5 bases from V and 3 bases from J, with 17 bases in between. This chain's CDR3 is CASSPYRTENYNEQFF. DNA for the CDR3: TGTGCCAGCAGCCCCTATCGGACAGAAAACTACAATGAGCAGTTCTTC.

The CDR3 here is CASSQKRLAGLDTYNEQFF. DNA of the CDR3: TGCGCCAGCAGCCAAAAAAGGCTAGCGGGTCTGGACACCTACAATGAGCAGTTCTTC. The rearrangement joins TRBV4-3 to TRBJ2-1; 8 positions agree with TRBD2. The CDR3 contains 19 residues. Germline CDR1 reads LGHNA; CDR2 reads YSLEER. The V segment lost 2 bases and the J segment 2 bases; nucleotides outside the gene matches: 14.